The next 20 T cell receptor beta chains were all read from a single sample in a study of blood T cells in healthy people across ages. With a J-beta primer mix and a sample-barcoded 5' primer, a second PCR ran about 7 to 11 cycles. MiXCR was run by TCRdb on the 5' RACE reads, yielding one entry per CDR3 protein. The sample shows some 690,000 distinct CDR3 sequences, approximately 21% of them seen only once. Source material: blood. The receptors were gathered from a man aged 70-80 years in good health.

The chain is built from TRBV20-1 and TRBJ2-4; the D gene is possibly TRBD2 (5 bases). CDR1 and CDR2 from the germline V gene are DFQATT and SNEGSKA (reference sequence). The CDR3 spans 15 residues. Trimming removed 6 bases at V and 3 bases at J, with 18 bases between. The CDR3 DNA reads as TGCAGTGCACTCTCGCCGGGGTTGTTCAAAAACATTCAGTACTTC. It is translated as CSALSPGLFKNIQYF.

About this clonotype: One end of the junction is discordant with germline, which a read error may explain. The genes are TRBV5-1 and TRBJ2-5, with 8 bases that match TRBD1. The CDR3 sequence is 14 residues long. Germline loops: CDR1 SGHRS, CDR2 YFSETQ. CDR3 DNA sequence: TGCGCCAACAGCTGGGGACAGGTCAGCGAGACCCAGTACTTC. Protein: CANSWGQVSETQYF. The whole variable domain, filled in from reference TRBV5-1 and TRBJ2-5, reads KAGVTQTPRYLIKTRGQQVTLSCSPISGHRSVSWYQQTPGQGLQFLFEYFSETQRNKGNFPGRFSGRQFSNSRSEMNVSTLELGDSALYLCANSWGQVSETQYFGPGTRLLVL.

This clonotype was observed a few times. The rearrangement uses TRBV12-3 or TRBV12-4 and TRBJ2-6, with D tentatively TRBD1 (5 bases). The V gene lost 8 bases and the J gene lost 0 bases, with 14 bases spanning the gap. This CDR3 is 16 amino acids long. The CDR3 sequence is CASSETDSSGANVLTF. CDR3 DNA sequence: TGTGCCAGCTCGGAGACAGACAGCTCTGGGGCCAACGTCCTGACTTTC.

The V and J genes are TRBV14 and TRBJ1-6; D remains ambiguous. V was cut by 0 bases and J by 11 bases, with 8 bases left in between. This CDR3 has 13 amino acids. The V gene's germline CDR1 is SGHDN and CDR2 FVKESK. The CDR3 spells CASSQDRGTPLHF. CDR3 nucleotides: TGTGCCAGCAGCCAAGACCGGGGTACACCCCTCCACTTT. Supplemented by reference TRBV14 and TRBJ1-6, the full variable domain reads EAGVTQFPSHSVIEKGQTVTLRCDPISGHDNLYWYRRVMGKEIKFLLHFVKESKQDESGMPNNRFLAERTGGTYSTLKVQPAELEDSGVYFCASSQDRGTPLHFGNGTRLTVT.

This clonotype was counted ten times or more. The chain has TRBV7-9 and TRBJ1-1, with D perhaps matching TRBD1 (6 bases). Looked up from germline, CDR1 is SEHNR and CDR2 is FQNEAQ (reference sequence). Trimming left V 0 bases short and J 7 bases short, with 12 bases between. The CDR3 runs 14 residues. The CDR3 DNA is TGTGCCAGCAGCTTAGCGCAGAGGGGGGGTGAAGCTTTCTTT. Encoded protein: CASSLAQRGGEAFF. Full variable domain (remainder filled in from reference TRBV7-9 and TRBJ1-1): DTGVSQNPRHKITKRGQNVTFRCDPISEHNRLYWYRQTLGQGPEFLTYFQNEAQLEKSRLLSDRFSAERPKGSFSTLEIQRTEQGDSAMYLCASSLAQRGGEAFFGQGTRLTVV.

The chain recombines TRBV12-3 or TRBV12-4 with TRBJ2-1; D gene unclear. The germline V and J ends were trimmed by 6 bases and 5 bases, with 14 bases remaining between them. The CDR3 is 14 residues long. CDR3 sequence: CASRTRSRNNEQFF. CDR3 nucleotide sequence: TGTGCCAGCAGGACAAGGAGTCGAAACAATGAGCAGTTCTTC.

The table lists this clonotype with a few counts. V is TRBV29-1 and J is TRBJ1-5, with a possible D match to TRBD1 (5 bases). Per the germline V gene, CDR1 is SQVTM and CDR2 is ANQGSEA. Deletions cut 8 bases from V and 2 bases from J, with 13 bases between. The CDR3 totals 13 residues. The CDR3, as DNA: TGCAGCTATACCGGGGGTGGCAATCAGCCCCAGCATTTT. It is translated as CSYTGGGNQPQHF.

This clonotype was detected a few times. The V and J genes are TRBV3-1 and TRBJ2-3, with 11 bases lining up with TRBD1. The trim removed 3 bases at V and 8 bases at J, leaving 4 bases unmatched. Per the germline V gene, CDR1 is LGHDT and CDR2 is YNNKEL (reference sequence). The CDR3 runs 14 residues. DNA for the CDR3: TGTGCCAGCAGCCAGCGGGACAGGGGGGCTACGCAGTATTTT. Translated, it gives CASSQRDRGATQYF.

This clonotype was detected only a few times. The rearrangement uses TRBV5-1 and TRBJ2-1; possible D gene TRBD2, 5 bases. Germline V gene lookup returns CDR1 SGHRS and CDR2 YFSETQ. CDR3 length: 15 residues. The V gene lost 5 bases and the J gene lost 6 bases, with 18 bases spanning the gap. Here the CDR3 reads CASRSSGIMGNEQFF. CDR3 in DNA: TGCGCCAGCAGAAGTTCGGGGATTATGGGCAATGAGCAGTTCTTC. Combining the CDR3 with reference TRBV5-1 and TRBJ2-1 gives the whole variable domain KAGVTQTPRYLIKTRGQQVTLSCSPISGHRSVSWYQQTPGQGLQFLFEYFSETQRNKGNFPGRFSGRQFSNSRSEMNVSTLELGDSALYLCASRSSGIMGNEQFFGPGTRLTVL.

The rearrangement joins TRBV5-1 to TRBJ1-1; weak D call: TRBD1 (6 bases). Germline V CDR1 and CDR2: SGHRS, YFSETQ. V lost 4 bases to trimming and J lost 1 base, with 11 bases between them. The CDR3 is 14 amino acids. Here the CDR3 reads CASSQGHSNTEAFF. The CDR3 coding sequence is TGCGCCAGCAGCCAGGGACATTCGAACACTGAAGCTTTCTTT.

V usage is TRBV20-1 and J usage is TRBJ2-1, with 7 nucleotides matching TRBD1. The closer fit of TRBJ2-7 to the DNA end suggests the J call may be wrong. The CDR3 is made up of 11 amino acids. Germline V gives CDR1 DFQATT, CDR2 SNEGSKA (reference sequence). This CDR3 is CSATGTHEQYF. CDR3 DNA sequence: TGCAGTGCGACAGGGACCCACGAGCAGTACTTC.

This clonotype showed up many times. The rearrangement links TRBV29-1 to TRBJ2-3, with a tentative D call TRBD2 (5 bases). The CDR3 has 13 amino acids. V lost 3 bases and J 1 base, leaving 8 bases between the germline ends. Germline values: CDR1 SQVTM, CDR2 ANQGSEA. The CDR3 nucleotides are TGCAGCGTTGACGGGGAAGGCACAGATACGCAGTATTTT. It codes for CSVDGEGTDTQYF.

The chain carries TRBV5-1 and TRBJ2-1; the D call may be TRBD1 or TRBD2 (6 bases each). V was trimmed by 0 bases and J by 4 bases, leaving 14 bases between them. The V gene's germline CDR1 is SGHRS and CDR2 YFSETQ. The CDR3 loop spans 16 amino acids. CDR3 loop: CASSLAPGAEYNEQFF. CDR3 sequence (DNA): TGCGCCAGCAGCTTGGCCCCGGGGGCGGAGTACAATGAGCAGTTCTTC.

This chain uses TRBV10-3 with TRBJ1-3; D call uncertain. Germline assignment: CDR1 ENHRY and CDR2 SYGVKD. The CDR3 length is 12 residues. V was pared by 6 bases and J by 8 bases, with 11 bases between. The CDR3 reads CAIRGPTDTIYF. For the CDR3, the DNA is TGTGCCATCAGGGGTCCGACGGACACCATATATTTT.

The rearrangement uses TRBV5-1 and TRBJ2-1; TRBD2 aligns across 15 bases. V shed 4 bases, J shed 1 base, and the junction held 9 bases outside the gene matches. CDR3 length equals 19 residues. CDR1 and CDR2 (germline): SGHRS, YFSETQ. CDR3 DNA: TGCGCCAGCAGCACCGGACTAGCGGGGGGGCTCGCTTCCTACAATGAGCAGTTCTTC. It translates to CASSTGLAGGLASYNEQFF.

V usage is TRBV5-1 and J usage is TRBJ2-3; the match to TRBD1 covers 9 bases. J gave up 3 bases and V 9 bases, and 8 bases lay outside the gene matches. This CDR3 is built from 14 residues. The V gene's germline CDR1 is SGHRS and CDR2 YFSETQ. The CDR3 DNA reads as TGCGCCACCAACTCGGGACAGGGAACAGATACGCAGTATTTT. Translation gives CATNSGQGTDTQYF.

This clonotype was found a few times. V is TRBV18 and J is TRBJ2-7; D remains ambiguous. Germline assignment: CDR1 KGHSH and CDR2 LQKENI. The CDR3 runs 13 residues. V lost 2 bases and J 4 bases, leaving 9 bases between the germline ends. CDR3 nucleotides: TGTGCCAGCTCACCATCGGCGAGGTACGAGCAGTACTTC. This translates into CASSPSARYEQYF.

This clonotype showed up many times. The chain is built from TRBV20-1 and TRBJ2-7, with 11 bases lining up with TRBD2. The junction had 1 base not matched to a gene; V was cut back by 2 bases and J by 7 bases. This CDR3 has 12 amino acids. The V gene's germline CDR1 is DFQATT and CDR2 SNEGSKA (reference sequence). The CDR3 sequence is CSARLAGGEQYV. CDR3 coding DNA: TGCAGTGCTAGACTAGCGGGAGGAGAGCAGTACGTC.

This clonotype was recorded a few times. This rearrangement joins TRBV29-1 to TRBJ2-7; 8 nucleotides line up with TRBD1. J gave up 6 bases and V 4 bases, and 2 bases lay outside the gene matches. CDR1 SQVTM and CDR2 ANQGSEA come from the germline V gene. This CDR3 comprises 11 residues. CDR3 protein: CSVATGGEQYV. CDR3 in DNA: TGCAGCGTTGCAACAGGGGGCGAGCAGTACGTC.

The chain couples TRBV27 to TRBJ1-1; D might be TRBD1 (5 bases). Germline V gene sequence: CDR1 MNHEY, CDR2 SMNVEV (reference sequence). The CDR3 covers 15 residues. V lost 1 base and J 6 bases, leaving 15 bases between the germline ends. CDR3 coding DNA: TGTGCCAGCAGTTTATTCCGGGGGGGTAATGCTGAAGCTTTCTTT. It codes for CASSLFRGGNAEAFF.